This T cell receptor beta chain is from a study of T cells in Graves' hyperthyroidism and ophthalmopathy. Overall study results and limits: Peripheral blood also featured most of the thyroid clonotypes expanded above 0.001.

The CDR3 extends over 15 amino acids. CDR1 KGHSH and CDR2 LQKENI come from the germline V gene. V was shortened by 2 bases and J by 3 bases, with 13 bases between the two germline ends. The table lists this clonotype with many counts. Its specificity is not known. The patients, who ranged from 18 to 65 in age, presented with newly diagnosed hyperthyroidism lasting under 2 months. The source material, RNA transcripts, was used to amplify TCR beta CDR3 regions. During a first-round RT-PCR of the TCR CDR3, the HTBI primer set was used. TCRdb ran MiXCR on the multiplex PCR reads and lists one entry per CDR3 protein. The data contain hundreds of thousands of distinct CDR3 sequences, around 15% of them singletons.

This TCR was recovered from a woman in her late teens or twenties with Graves' hyperthyroidism. The chain has TRBV18 and TRBJ1-1; D ambiguous. The sequenced sample consisted of blood. This CDR3 reads CASSPALFTDTEAFF. CDR3 in DNA: TGTGCCAGCTCACCAGCCCTTTTTACGGACACTGAAGCTTTCTTT.